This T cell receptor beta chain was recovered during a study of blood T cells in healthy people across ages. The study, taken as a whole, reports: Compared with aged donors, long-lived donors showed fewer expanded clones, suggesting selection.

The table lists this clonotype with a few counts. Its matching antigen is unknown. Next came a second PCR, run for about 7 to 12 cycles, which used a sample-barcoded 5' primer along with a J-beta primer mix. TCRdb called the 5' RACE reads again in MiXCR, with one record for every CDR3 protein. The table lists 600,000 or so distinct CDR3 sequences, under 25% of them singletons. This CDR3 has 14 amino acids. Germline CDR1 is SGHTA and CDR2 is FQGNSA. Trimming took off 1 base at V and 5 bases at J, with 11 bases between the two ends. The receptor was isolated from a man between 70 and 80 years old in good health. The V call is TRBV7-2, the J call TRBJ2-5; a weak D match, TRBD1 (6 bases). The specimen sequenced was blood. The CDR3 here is CASSLGVRGETQYF. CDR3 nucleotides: TGTGCCAGCAGCTTAGGTGTGAGGGGGGAGACCCAGTACTTC.